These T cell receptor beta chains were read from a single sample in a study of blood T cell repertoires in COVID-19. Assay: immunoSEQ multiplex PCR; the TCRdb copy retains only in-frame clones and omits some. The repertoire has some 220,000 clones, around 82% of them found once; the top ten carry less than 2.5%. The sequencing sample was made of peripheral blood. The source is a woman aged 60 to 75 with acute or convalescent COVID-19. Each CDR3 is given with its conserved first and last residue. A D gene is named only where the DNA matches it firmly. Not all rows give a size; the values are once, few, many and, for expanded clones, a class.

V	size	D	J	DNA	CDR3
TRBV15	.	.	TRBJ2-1	TGTGCCACCAGCAGTGGACTGGGTGAGCAGTTCTTC	CATSSGLGEQFF
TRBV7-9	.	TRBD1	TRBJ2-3	TGTGCCAGCAGCCTCCTGACAGGGTTTACGCAGTATTTT	CASSLLTGFTQYF
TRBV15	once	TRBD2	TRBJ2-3	TGTGCCACCAGCAGAGATAGCGGGGGGGATACGCAGTATTTT	CATSRDSGGDTQYF
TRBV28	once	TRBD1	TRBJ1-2	TGTGCCAGCAGTACCACACAGGGGGCTAACTATGGCTACACCTTC	CASSTTQGANYGYTF
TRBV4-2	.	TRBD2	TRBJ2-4	TGTGCCAGCAGCCCCGGGACTAGCGGGGGGAAAAACATTCAGTACTTC	CASSPGTSGGKNIQYF
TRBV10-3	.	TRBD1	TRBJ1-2	TGTGCCATCAGAGCCGGGACAGCCCCCGGCTACACCTTC	CAIRAGTAPGYTF
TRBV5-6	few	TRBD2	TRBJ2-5	TGTGCCAGCAGCTTGGCAACCCCGAGCGGGGGTCAAGAGACCCAGTACTTC	CASSLATPSGGQETQYF
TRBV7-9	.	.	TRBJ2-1	TGTGCCAGCAGCTTACAGAGGGAGAATGAGCAGTTCTTC	CASSLQRENEQFF
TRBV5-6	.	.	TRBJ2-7	TGTGCCAGCAGCTTGAGAGCGTACGAGCAGTACTTC	CASSLRAYEQYF
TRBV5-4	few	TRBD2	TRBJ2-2	TGTGCCAGCAGCTTTACTAGCGGGGCACTCACCGGGGAGCTGTTTTTT	CASSFTSGALTGELFF
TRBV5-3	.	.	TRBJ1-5	TGTGCCAGACCGCGAACAGGGTTTTGCAATCAGCCCCAGCATTTT	CARPRTGFCNQPQHF
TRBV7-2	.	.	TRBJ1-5	TGTGCCAGCAGCATTAATAGCAATCAGCCCCAGCATTTT	CASSINSNQPQHF
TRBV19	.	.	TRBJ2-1	TGTGCCAGTCGCCCCCCGGGTCTGTTGGGTAACAATGAGCAGTTCTTC	CASRPPGLLGNNEQFF
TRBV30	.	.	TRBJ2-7	TGTGCCTGGAGTGTTCCTTCTTATCCCTCCTACGAGCAGTACTTC	CAWSVPSYPSYEQYF
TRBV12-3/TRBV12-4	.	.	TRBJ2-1	TGTGCCAGCAGTTTAATGCAGTACAATGAGCAGTTCTTC	CASSLMQYNEQFF
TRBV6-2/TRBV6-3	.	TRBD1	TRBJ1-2	TGTGCCAGCAGTTACTCGGGGGACAGGGGGTCGTTGGACTATGGCTACACCTTC	CASSYSGDRGSLDYGYTF
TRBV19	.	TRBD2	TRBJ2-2	TGTGCCAGTAGACGCCGGGGGGTAAACACCGGGGAGCTGTTTTTT	CASRRRGVNTGELFF
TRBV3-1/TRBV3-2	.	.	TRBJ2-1	TGTGCCAGCAGCCACCAGGCGGGCAATGAGCAGTTCTTC	CASSHQAGNEQFF
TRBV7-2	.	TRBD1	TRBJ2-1	TGTGCCAGCAGATTTACGCCGGACAGGGTCTATGAGCAGTTCTTC	CASRFTPDRVYEQFF
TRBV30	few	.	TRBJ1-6	TGTGCCTGGAGTTCCTTCCGGGACTTTAATTCACCCCTCCACTTT	CAWSSFRDFNSPLHF
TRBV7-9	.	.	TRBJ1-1	TGTGCCACCGACGCCCCAGGGCGTATTGGCACTGAAGCTTTCTTT	CATDAPGRIGTEAFF
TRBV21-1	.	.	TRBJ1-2	TGTGCCAGCAGCAAGGGACAGCCCGGGTCGGATGGCTACACCTTC	CASSKGQPGSDGYTF
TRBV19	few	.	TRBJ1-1	TGTGCCAGTAGTATAGTCCAGGGCAAGGGTTTGGGTGAAGCTTTCTTT	CASSIVQGKGLGEAFF
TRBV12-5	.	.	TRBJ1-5	TGTGCTAGTGGTTTGATGCGGCCCAATCAGCCCCAGCATTTT	CASGLMRPNQPQHF